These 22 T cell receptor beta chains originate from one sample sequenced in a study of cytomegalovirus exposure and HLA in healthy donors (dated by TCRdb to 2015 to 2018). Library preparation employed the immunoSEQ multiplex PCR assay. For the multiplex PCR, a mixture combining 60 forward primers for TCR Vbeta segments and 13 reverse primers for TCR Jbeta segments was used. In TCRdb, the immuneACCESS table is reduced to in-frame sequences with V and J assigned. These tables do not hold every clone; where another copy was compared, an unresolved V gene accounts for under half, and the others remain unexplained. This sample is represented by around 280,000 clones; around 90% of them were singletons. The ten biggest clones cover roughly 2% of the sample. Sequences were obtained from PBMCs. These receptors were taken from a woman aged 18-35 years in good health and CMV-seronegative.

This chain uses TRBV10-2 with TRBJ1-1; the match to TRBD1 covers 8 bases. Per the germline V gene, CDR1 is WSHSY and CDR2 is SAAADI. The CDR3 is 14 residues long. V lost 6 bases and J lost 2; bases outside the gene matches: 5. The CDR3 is CASSLGTGNTEAFF. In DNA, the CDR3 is TGCGCCAGCAGCCTCGGGACAGGAAACACTGAAGCTTTCTTT.

CDR3 loop: CASSPGLAQYNEQFF. The CDR3 nucleotides read TGTGCCAGCAGTCCGGGACTAGCTCAATACAATGAGCAGTTCTTC. V gene TRBV6-5 combines with J gene TRBJ2-1, with 9 bases that match TRBD2. The germline CDR1 and CDR2 sequences are MNHEY and SVGAGI. The CDR3 is made up of 15 amino acids. V was clipped by 5 bases and J by 4 bases; unmatched bases: 6.

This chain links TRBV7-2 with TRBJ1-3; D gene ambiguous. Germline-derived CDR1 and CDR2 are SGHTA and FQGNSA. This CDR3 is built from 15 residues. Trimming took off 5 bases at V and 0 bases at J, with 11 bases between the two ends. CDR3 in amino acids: CASSPSSGSGNTIYF. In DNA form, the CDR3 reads TGTGCCAGCAGCCCCTCTTCGGGCTCTGGAAACACCATATATTTT.

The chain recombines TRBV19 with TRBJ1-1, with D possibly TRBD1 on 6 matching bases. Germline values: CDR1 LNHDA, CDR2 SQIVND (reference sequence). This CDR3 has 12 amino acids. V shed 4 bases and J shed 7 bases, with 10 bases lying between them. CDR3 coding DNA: TGTGCCAGTAGTACCGACAGGATTGAAGCTTTCTTT. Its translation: CASSTDRIEAFF.

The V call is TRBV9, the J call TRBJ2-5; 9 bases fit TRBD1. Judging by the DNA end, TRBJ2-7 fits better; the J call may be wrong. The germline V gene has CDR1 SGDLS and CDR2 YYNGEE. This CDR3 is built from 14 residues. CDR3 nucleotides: TGTGCCAGCAGCGTAGGGACAGGGGCGGGCGAGCAGTACTTC. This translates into CASSVGTGAGEQYF.

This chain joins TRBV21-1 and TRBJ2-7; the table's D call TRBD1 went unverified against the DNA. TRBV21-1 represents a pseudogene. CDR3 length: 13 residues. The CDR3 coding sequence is TGTGCCAGCAGCCATACAGAGACCTACGAGCAGTACTTC. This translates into CASSHTETYEQYF.

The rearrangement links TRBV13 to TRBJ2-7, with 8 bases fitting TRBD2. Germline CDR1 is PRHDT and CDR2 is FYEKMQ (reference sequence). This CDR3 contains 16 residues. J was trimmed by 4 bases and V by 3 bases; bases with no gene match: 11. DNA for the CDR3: TGTGCCAGCAGCTTTGACCCCGGGACTAGAGTTTACGAGCAGTACTTC. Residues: CASSFDPGTRVYEQYF.

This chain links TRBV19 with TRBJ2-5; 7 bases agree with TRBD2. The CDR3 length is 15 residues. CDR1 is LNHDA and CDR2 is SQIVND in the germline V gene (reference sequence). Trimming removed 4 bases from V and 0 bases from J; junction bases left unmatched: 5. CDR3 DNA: TGTGCCAGTAGTAAGGGCGGGGGTTACCAAGAGACCCAGTACTTC. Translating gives CASSKGGGYQETQYF.

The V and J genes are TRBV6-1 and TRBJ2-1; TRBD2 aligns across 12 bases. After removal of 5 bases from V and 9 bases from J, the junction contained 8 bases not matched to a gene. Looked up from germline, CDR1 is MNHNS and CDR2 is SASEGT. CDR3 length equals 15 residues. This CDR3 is CASSSLAGGSGEQFF. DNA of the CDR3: TGTGCCAGCAGTTCGCTAGCGGGGGGGTCTGGTGAGCAGTTCTTC.

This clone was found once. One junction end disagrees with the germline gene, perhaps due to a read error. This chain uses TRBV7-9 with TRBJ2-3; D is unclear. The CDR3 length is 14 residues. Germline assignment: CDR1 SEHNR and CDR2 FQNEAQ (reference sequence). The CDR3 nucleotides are TGTTCCAGCAGCTCCCCTCGTAGTCTCGATACGCAGTATTTT. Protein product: CSSSSPRSLDTQYF.

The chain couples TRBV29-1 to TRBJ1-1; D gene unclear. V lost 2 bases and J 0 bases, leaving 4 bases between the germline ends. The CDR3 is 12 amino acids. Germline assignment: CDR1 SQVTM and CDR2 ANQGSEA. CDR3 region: CSVEFMNTEAFF. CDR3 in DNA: TGCAGCGTTGAATTTATGAACACTGAAGCTTTCTTT. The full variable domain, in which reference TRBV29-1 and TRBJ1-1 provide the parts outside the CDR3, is SAVISQKPSRDICQRGTSLTIQCQVDSQVTMMFWYRQQPGQSLTLIATANQGSEATYESGFVIDKFPISRPNLTFSTLTVSNMSPEDSSIYLCSVEFMNTEAFFGQGTRLTVV.

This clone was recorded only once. CDR3 in DNA: TGTGCCAGCAGCCGACAGGGGTCCTACGAGCAGTACTTC. It yields the protein CASSRQGSYEQYF. The gene calls are TRBV2 and TRBJ2-7, with 8 bases fitting TRBD1. The CDR3 consists of 13 residues. The trim removed 6 bases at V and 1 base at J, leaving 2 bases unmatched. Germline lookup yields CDR1 SNHLY and CDR2 FYNNEI.

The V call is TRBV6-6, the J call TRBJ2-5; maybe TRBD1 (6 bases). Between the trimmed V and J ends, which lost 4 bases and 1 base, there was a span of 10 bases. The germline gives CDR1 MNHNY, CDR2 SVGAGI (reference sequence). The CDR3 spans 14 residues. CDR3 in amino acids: CASSWDMAQETQYF. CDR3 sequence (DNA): TGTGCCAGCAGTTGGGACATGGCCCAAGAGACCCAGTACTTC.

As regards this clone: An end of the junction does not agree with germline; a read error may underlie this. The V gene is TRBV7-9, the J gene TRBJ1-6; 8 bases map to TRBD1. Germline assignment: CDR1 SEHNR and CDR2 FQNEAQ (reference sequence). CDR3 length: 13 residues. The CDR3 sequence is CSSSLEDRVPLHF. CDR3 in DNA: TGTTCCAGCAGCTTAGAGGACAGGGTGCCCCTCCACTTT.

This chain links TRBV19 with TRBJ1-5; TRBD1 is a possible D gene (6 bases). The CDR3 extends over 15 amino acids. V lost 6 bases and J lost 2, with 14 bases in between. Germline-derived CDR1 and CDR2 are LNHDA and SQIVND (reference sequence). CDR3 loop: CASSLQGRGNQPQHF. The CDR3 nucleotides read TGTGCCAGTAGCCTACAGGGACGGGGCAATCAGCCCCAGCATTTT.

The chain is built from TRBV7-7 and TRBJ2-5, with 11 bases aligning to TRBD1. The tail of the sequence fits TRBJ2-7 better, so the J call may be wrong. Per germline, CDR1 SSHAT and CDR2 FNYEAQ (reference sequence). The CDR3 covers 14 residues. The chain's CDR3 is CASSLGQGAYEQYF. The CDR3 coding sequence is TGTGCCAGCAGCCTGGGACAGGGGGCCTACGAGCAGTACTTC.

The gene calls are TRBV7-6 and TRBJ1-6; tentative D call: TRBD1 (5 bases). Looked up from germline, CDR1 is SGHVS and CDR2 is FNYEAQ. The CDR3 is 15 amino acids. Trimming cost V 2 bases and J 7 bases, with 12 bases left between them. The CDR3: CASSLSTVVNSPLHF. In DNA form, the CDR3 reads TGTGCCAGCAGCTTATCGACAGTGGTAAATTCACCCCTCCACTTT.

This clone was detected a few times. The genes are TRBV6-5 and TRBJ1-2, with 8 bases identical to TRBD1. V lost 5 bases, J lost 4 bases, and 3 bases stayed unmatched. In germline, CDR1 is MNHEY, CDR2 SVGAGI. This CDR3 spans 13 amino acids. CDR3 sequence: CASSPDRAYGYTF. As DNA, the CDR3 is TGTGCCAGCAGTCCGGACAGGGCCTATGGCTACACCTTC.

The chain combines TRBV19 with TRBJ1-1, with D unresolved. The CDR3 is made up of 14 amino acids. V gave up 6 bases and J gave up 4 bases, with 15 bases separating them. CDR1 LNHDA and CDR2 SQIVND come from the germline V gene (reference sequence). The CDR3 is CASRYLAGSTEAFF. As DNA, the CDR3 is TGTGCCAGTAGGTACTTGGCGGGCAGCACTGAAGCTTTCTTT.

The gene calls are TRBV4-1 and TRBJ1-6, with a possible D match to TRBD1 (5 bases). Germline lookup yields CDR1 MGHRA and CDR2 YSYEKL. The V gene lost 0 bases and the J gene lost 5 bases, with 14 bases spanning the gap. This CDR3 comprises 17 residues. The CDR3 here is CASSQDPPDTDNSPLHF. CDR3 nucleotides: TGCGCCAGCAGCCAAGATCCCCCGGACACTGATAATTCACCCCTCCACTTT.

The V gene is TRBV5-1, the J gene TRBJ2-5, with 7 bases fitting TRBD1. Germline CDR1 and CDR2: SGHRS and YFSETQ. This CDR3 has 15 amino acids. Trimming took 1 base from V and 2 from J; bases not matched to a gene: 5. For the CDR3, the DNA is TGCGCCAGCAGCTTGTGGACAGGTGGACAAGAGACCCAGTACTTC. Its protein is CASSLWTGGQETQYF.

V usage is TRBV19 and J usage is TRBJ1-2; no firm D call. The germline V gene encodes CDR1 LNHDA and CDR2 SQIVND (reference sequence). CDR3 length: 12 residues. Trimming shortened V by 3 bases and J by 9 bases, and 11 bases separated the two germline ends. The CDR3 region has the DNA TGTGCCAGTAGTATGGAAGGACTTCGCTACACCTTC. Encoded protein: CASSMEGLRYTF.